This entry concerns a single TCR beta chain. In the same sample, other DNA sequences code for this CDR3. The CDR3 runs 14 residues. Germline trimming cut 2 bases from V and 3 bases from J; bases unmatched to any gene: 2. The V gene's germline CDR1 is SGHRS and CDR2 YFSETQ. This specimen comes from a study of blood T cell repertoires in COVID-19. The protocol was immunoSEQ multiplex PCR, while the TCRdb copy is restricted to in-frame clones and leaves out a portion. The table has roughly 340,000 clones, 91% seen once. This chain connects TRBV5-1 to TRBJ1-2; 9 nucleotides agree with TRBD1. The TCR comes from a woman younger than 35 who had recovered from COVID-19. Sequences were obtained from peripheral blood. CDR3 residues: CASSLRQGDYGYTF. CDR3 DNA sequence: TGCGCCAGCAGCTTACGACAGGGGGACTATGGCTACACCTTC. Full variable domain (missing parts from reference TRBV5-1 and TRBJ1-2): KAGVTQTPRYLIKTRGQQVTLSCSPISGHRSVSWYQQTPGQGLQFLFEYFSETQRNKGNFPGRFSGRQFSNSRSEMNVSTLELGDSALYLCASSLRQGDYGYTFGSGTRLTVV.